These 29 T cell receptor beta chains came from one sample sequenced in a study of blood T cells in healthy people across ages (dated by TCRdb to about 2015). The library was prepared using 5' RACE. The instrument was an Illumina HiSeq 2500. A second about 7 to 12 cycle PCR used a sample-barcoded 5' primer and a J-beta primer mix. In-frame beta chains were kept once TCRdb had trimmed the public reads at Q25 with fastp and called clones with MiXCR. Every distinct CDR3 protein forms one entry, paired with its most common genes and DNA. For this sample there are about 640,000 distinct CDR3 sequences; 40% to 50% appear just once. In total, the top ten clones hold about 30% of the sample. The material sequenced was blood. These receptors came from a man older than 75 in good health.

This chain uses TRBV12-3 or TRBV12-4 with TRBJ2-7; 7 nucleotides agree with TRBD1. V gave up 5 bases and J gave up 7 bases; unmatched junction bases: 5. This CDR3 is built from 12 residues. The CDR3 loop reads CASSRHRGEQYF. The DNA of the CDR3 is TGTGCCAGCAGTCGACACAGGGGAGAGCAGTACTTC.

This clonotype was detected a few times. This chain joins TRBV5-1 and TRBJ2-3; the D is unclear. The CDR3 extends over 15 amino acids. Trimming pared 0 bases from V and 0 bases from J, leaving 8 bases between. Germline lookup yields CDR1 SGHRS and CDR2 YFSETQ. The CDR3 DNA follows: TGCGCCAGCAGCTTGGACGTAACTAGCACAGATACGCAGTATTTT. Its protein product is CASSLDVTSTDTQYF.

The CDR3 protein is CSAGPGEETQFF. DNA of the CDR3: TGCAGTGCTGGACCAGGGGAGGAGACCCAGTTCTTC. The rearrangement links TRBV20-1 to TRBJ2-1; the D gene could be TRBD1 or TRBD2 (6 bases each). CDR1 and CDR2 (germline): DFQATT, SNEGSKA (reference sequence). The CDR3 is 12 amino acids. V was clipped by 5 bases and J by 13 bases, with 18 bases between them.

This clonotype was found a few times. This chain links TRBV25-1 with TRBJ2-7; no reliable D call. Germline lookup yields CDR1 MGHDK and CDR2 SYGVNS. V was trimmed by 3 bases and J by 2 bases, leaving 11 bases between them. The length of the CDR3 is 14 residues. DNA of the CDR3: TGTGCCAGCAGTGACAGCCCACTGACCTACGAGCAGTACTTC. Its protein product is CASSDSPLTYEQYF.

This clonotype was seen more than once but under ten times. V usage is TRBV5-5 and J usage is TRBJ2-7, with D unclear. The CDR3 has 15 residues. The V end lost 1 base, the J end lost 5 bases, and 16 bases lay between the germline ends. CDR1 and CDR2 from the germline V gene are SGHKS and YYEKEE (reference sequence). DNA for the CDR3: TGTGCCAGCAGCTTGACTGTTAATGGTTACGACGAGCAGTACTTC. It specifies CASSLTVNGYDEQYF. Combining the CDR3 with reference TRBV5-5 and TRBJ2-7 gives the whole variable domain DAGVTQSPTHLIKTRGQQVTLRCSPISGHKSVSWYQQVLGQGPQFIFQYYEKEERGRGNFPDRFSARQFPNYSSELNVNALLLGDSALYLCASSLTVNGYDEQYFGPGTRLTVT.

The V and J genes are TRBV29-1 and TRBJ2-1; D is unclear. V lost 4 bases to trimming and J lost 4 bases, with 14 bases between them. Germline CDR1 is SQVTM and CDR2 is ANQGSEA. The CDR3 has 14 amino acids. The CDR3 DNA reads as TGCAGCGTTGTACGGACCCTTATTTACAATGAGCAGTTCTTC. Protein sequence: CSVVRTLIYNEQFF.

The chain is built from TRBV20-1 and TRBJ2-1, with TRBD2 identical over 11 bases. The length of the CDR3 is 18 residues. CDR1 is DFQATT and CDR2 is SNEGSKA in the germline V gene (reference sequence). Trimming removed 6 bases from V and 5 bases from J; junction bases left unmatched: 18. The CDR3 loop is CSAPRLAGMGWDHNEQFF. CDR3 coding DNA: TGCAGTGCCCCTAGACTAGCGGGGATGGGATGGGATCACAATGAGCAGTTCTTC.

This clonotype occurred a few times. The CDR3 sequence: CSVEDQFTEAFF. The CDR3, as DNA: TGCAGCGTTGAAGATCAGTTTACTGAAGCTTTCTTT. The chain combines TRBV29-1 with TRBJ1-1, with D uncertain. The CDR3 runs 12 residues. In germline, CDR1 is SQVTM, CDR2 ANQGSEA. Trimming took off 0 bases at V and 5 bases at J, with 7 bases between the two ends.

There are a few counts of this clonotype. CDR3 nucleotides: TGCAGCGTTTGCTTAGCGGGGGGAATAGATACGCAGTATTTT. As protein: CSVCLAGGIDTQYF. The V call is TRBV29-1, the J call TRBJ2-3, with TRBD2 matching 10 bases. Losses at the gene ends were 5 bases for V and 5 bases for J; bases not matched to a gene: 7. The CDR3 totals 14 residues. Germline CDR1 SQVTM, CDR2 ANQGSEA.

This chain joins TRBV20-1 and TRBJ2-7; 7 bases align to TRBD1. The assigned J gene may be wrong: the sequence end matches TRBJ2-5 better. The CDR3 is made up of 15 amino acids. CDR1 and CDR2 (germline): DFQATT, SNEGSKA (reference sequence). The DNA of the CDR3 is TGCAGTGCTAGGGATACTGGGACAGCCCAAAGGACCCAGTACTTC. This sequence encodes CSARDTGTAQRTQYF.

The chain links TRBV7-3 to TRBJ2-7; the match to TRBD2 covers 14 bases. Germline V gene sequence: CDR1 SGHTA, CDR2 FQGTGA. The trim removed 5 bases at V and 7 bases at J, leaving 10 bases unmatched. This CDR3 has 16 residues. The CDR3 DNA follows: TGTGCCAGCAGCCCCATGACTAGCGGGAGGGTCAATGAGCAGTACTTC. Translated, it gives CASSPMTSGRVNEQYF.

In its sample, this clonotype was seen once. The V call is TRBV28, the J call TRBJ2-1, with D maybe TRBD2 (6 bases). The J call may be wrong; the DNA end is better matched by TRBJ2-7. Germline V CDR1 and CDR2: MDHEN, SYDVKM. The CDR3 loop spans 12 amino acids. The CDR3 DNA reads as TGTGCCAGTTCAACTAGCTACAATGAGCAGTACTTC. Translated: CASSTSYNEQYF.

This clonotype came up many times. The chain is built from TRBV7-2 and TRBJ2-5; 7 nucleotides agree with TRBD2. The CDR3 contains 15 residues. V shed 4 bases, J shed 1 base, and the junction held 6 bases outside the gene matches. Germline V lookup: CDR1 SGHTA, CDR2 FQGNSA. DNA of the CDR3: TGTGCCAGCAGCTCCCGTGCTAGCGGCCAAGAGACCCAGTACTTC. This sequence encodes CASSSRASGQETQYF.

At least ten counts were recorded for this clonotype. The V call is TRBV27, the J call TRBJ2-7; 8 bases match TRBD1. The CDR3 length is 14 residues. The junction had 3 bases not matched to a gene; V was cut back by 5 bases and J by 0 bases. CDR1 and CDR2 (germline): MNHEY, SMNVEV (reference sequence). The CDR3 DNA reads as TGTGCCAGCAGTACAGGGGGAAGCTCCTACGAGCAGTACTTC. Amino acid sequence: CASSTGGSSYEQYF.

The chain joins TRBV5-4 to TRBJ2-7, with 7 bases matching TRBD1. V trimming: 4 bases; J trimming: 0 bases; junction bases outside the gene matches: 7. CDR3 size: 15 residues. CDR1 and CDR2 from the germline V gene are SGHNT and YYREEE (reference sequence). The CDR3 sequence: CASSQGQLSSYEQYF. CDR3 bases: TGTGCCAGCAGCCAGGGACAGTTGAGCTCCTACGAGCAGTACTTC.

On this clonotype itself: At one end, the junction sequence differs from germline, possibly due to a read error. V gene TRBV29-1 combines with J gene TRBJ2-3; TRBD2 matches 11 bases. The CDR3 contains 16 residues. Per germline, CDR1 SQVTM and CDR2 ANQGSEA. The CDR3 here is CSVELAGGGGTDAQYF. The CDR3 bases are TGCAGCGTTGAACTAGCGGGAGGTGGAGGCACAGATGCGCAGTATTTT.

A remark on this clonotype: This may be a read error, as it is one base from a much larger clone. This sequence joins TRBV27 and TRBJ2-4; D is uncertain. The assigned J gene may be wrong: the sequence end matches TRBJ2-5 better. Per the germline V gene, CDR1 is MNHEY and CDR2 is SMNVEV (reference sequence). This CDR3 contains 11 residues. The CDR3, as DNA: TGTCCCAGCAGGACCCAAGAGACCCAGTACTTC. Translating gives CPSRTQETQYF.

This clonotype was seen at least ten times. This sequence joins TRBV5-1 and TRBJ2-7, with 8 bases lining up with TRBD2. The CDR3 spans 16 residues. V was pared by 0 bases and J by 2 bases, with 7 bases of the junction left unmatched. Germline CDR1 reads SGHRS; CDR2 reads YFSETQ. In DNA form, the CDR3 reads TGCGCCAGCAGCTTGGAACTAGCGGAGCCCCCCTACGAGCAGTACTTC. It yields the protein CASSLELAEPPYEQYF.

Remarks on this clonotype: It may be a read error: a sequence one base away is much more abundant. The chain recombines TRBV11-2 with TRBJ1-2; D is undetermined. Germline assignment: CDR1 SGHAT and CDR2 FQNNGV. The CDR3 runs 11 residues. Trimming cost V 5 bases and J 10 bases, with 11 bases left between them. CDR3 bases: TGTGCCAGCAGCGCGACTCTTGACTACACCTTC. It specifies CASSATLDYTF.

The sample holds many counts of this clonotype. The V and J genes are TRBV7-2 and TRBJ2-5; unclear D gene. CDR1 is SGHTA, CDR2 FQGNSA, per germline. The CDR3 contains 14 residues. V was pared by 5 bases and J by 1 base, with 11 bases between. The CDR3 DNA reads TGTGCCAGCAGCCGCAAGGTCCGCCAAGAGACCCAGTACTTC. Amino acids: CASSRKVRQETQYF.

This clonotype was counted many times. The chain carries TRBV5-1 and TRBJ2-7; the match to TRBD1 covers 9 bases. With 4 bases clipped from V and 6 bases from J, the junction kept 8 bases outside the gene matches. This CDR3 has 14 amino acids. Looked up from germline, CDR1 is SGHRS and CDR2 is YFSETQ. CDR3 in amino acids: CASSMGQGQGEQYF. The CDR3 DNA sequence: TGCGCCAGCAGCATGGGACAGGGTCAGGGCGAGCAGTACTTC.

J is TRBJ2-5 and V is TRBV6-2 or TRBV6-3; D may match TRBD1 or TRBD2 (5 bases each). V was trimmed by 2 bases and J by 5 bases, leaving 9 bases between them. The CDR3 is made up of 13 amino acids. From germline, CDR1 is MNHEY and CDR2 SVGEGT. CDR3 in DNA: TGTGCCAGCAGTTACGGGGGTCGGGAGACCCAGTACTTC. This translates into CASSYGGRETQYF.

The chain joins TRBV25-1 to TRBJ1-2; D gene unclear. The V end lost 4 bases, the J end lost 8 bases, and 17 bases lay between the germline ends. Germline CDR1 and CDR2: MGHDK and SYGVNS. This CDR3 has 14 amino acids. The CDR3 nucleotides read TGTGCCAGCAGTGGAGAGACGGTACTTTGGGGCTACACCTTC. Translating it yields CASSGETVLWGYTF.

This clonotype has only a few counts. The CDR3 coding sequence is TGCGCCAGCAGCAACGACCGGTGGGGCTCCTATAATTCACCCCTCCACTTT. Its translation: CASSNDRWGSYNSPLHF. This chain uses TRBV5-1 with TRBJ1-6; D call uncertain. CDR1 and CDR2 from the germline V gene are SGHRS and YFSETQ. The CDR3 spans 17 residues. The V gene lost 4 bases and the J gene lost 0 bases, with 14 bases spanning the gap.

CDR3 DNA: TGTGCCAGCAGCTGGACTAGCGGGAGGGCGTTGGACCAGTACTTC. It is translated as CASSWTSGRALDQYF. The chain has TRBV7-2 and TRBJ2-4; 15 nucleotides match TRBD2. CDR3 length equals 15 residues. V lost 4 bases to trimming and J lost 13 bases; unmatched junction nucleotides: 8. Germline-derived CDR1 and CDR2 are SGHTA and FQGNSA.

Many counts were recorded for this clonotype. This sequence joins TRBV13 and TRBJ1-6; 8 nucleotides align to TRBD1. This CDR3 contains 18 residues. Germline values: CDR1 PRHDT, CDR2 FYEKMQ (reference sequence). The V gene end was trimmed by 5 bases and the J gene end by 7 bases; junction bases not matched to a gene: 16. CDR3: CASSTLLGQGGINSPLHF. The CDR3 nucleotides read TGTGCCAGCAGCACACTCTTAGGACAGGGAGGGATCAATTCACCCCTCCACTTT.

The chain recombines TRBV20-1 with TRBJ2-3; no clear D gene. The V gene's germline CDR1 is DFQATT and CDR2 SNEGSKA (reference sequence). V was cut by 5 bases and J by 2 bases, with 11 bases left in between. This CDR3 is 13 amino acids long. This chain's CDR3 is CSARPQDTDTQYF. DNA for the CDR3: TGCAGTGCTCGGCCCCAGGACACAGATACGCAGTATTTT.

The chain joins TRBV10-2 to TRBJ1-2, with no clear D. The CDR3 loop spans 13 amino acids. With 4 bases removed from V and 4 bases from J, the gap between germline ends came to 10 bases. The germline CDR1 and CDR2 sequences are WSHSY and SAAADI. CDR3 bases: TGCGCCAGCAGTGCGGCACGAATCTATGGCTACACCTTC. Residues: CASSAARIYGYTF.

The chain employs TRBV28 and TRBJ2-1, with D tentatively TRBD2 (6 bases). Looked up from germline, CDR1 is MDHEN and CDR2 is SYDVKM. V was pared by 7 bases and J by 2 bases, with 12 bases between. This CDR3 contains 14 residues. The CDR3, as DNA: TGTGCCAGCAATAGACTAGGGCCCTACAATGAGCAGTTCTTC. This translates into CASNRLGPYNEQFF. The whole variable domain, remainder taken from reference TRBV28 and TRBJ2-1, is DVKVTQSSRYLVKRTGEKVFLECVQDMDHENMFWYRQDPGLGLRLIYFSYDVKMKEKGDIPEGYSVSREKKERFSLILESASTNQTSMYLCASNRLGPYNEQFFGPGTRLTVL.